The 9 T cell receptor beta chains given below trace back to one sample, sequenced in a study of shared clonotypes between healthy human individuals. Sequenced by immunoSEQ multiplex PCR; TCRdb stores in-frame clones only, minus some. This table has roughly 1,000,000 clones, around 82% appearing once. What was sequenced was memory CD4+ T cells from PBMCs. The subset is: CD45RA-negative fraction. The receptors stem from a man younger than 35 in good health. Some clones in this sample may be carry-over from other donors' samples.

J is TRBJ2-4 and V is TRBV15, with 8 bases that match TRBD2. The CDR3 is 17 residues long. The germline gives CDR1 LNHNV, CDR2 YYDKDF (reference sequence). With 3 bases clipped from V and 2 bases from J, the junction kept 9 bases outside the gene matches. The CDR3 bases are TGTGCCACCAGCAGTGGGGGACTAGGACTAACCAAAAACATTCAGTACTTC. This translates into CATSSGGLGLTKNIQYF.

The chain is built from TRBV7-8 and TRBJ1-3; TRBD1 might be the D (5 bases). Trimming took off 5 bases at V and 3 bases at J, with 23 bases between the two ends. Looked up from germline, CDR1 is SGHVS and CDR2 is FQNEAQ. The CDR3 sequence is 18 residues long. CDR3: CASSPTSTTGLGGNTIYF. CDR3 nucleotides: TGTGCCAGCAGCCCTACCTCAACAACAGGTCTCGGTGGAAACACCATATATTTT.

This clone was found once. Here the CDR3 reads CASSLGAGHGYGYTF. DNA for the CDR3: TGTGCCAGCAGCTTAGGAGCGGGGCACGGCTATGGCTACACCTTC. The rearrangement joins TRBV7-9 to TRBJ1-2; tentatively, D is TRBD1 (5 bases). This CDR3 is 15 amino acids long. Germline assignment: CDR1 SEHNR and CDR2 FQNEAQ (reference sequence). The V and J ends lost 1 base and 4 bases respectively, with 13 bases between them.

The J gene is TRBJ1-5, the V gene TRBV28, with D perhaps matching TRBD1 (5 bases). Trimming removed 6 bases from V and 0 bases from J, with 15 bases in between. There are 16 residues in the CDR3. CDR1 is MDHEN and CDR2 is SYDVKM in the germline V gene. DNA for the CDR3: TGTGCCAGCAGCTCCCTACAGGAGTTTAGCAATCAGCCCCAGCATTTT. Protein product: CASSSLQEFSNQPQHF. The entire variable domain, with the rest obtained from reference TRBV28 and TRBJ1-5, is as follows: DVKVTQSSRYLVKRTGEKVFLECVQDMDHENMFWYRQDPGLGLRLIYFSYDVKMKEKGDIPEGYSVSREKKERFSLILESASTNQTSMYLCASSSLQEFSNQPQHFGDGTRLSIL.

The chain couples TRBV2 to TRBJ1-5, with 7 bases aligning to TRBD1. The J segment lost 7 bases and the V segment lost 5 bases, leaving 8 bases of the junction unmatched. Germline loops: CDR1 SNHLY, CDR2 FYNNEI. The length of the CDR3 is 14 residues. DNA of the CDR3: TGTGCCAGCAGTAGGGACAGTGCGGCACAGCCCCAGCATTTT. It is translated as CASSRDSAAQPQHF. The variable domain in full, completed from reference TRBV2 and TRBJ1-5, reads EPEVTQTPSHQVTQMGQEVILRCVPISNHLYFYWYRQILGQKVEFLVSFYNNEISEKSEIFDDQFSVERPDGSNFTLKIRSTKLEDSAMYFCASSRDSAAQPQHFGDGTRLSIL.

The CDR3 coding sequence is TGTGCCAGCTCACCGCGGCTAGCGGGAGTGGTGGAGCAAGAGACCCAGTACTTC. Its translation: CASSPRLAGVVEQETQYF. The V gene is TRBV18, the J gene TRBJ2-5; 10 bases line up with TRBD2. The CDR3 runs 18 residues. Per germline, CDR1 KGHSH and CDR2 LQKENI. V was clipped by 3 bases and J by 2 bases; unmatched bases: 12.

In regard to this clone: Other DNA sequences in the sample encode the same CDR3. J is TRBJ2-2 and V is TRBV9; D unclear. Trimming removed 0 bases from V and 0 bases from J, with 3 bases in between. This CDR3 is 14 amino acids long. CDR1 and CDR2 (germline): SGDLS, YYNGEE. The DNA of the CDR3 is TGTGCCAGCAGCGTAGCACCGAACACCGGGGAGCTGTTTTTT. Its protein is CASSVAPNTGELFF.

The V gene is TRBV5-1, the J gene TRBJ2-3, with TRBD1 matching 7 bases. CDR1 SGHRS and CDR2 YFSETQ come from the germline V gene. The CDR3 covers 17 residues. Losses at the gene ends were 3 bases for V and 1 base for J; bases not matched to a gene: 11. CDR3 DNA sequence: TGCGCCAGCAGCTCGTCCGCCGGGACAGCTGGCACAGATACGCAGTATTTT. As protein: CASSSSAGTAGTDTQYF.

This chain connects TRBV28 to TRBJ2-5; the D is unclear. The CDR3 has 12 residues. Trimming removed 2 bases at V and 11 bases at J, with 12 bases between. Germline V lookup: CDR1 MDHEN, CDR2 SYDVKM. This CDR3 is CASSLVGSEQYF. DNA of the CDR3: TGTGCCAGCAGTTTAGTGGGGTCGGAGCAGTACTTC.